The 23 T cell receptor beta chains listed next were all sequenced from one sample in a study of blood T cell repertoires in COVID-19. Profiling relied on immunoSEQ multiplex PCR, and the TCRdb table lists in-frame clones only, not all of them. In the table there are about 310,000 clones, roughly 86% of which are singletons. Sequencing was performed on peripheral blood. The receptors here all came from a woman between 45 and 65 years old who had recovered from COVID-19.

The count of this clone is one. V gene TRBV6-5 combines with J gene TRBJ1-3; no clear D gene. From germline, CDR1 is MNHEY and CDR2 SVGAGI. The germline V and J ends were trimmed by 6 bases and 0 bases, with 12 bases remaining between them. The CDR3 length is 15 residues. The CDR3 is CASSRTHDSGNTIYF. The CDR3, as DNA: TGTGCCAGCAGCAGGACTCACGACTCTGGAAACACCATATATTTT.

The gene calls are TRBV28 and TRBJ2-1, with D possibly being TRBD2 (5 bases). The CDR3 consists of 15 residues. Germline values: CDR1 MDHEN, CDR2 SYDVKM. Trimming stripped 4 bases from V and 7 bases from J, with 17 bases between. Here the CDR3 DNA reads TGTGCCAGCAGTTCCTTAGTACAGTGGAGGAATGAGCAGTTCTTC. Translating gives CASSSLVQWRNEQFF.

The gene calls are TRBV2 and TRBJ2-3, with 9 positions matching TRBD1. The CDR3 contains 13 residues. CDR1 is SNHLY, CDR2 FYNNEI, per germline. The ends lost 9 bases at V and 3 bases at J; junction bases unmatched: 4. The CDR3 nucleotides are TGTGCCAGACCGGGGACAGGGACAGATACGCAGTATTTT. This gives the protein CARPGTGTDTQYF.

The V call is TRBV5-1, the J call TRBJ1-2; TRBD1 aligns across 9 bases. The CDR3 has 15 amino acids. V was pared by 0 bases and J by 1 base, with 1 base of the junction left unmatched. Germline V gene data show CDR1 as SGHRS and CDR2 as YFSETQ. The CDR3 nucleotides are TGCGCCAGCAGCTTGGGGGACAGGGATAACTATGGCTACACCTTC. Amino acid sequence: CASSLGDRDNYGYTF.

This chain uses TRBV2 with TRBJ2-1; D possibly corresponds to TRBD1 (6 bases). Germline V gives CDR1 SNHLY, CDR2 FYNNEI. CDR3 length: 13 residues. V lost 8 bases and J lost 10, with 18 bases in between. CDR3 amino acids: CASCRQASREQFF. The CDR3 region has the DNA TGTGCCAGCTGCAGACAGGCCTCACGCGAGCAGTTCTTC.

The chain employs TRBV19 and TRBJ2-7, with D maybe TRBD1 (6 bases). The germline V and J ends were trimmed by 3 bases and 4 bases, with 13 bases remaining between them. This CDR3 spans 14 amino acids. Germline V gene data show CDR1 as LNHDA and CDR2 as SQIVND (reference sequence). The CDR3 nucleotides read TGTGCCAGTAGTATTGGAGAAACAGGGTACGAGCAGTACTTC. Translation gives CASSIGETGYEQYF.

V and J are TRBV7-6 and TRBJ2-7, with 10 bases identical to TRBD2. The CDR3 runs 15 residues. V was clipped by 1 base and J by 3 bases; unmatched bases: 3. Germline values: CDR1 SGHVS, CDR2 FNYEAQ. CDR3 nucleotides: TGTGCCAGCAGCTTAGGCAGGACTAGCGGCTACGAGCAGTACTTC. Translation gives CASSLGRTSGYEQYF.

This rearrangement joins TRBV2 to TRBJ2-2; TRBD2 matches 7 bases. Germline loops: CDR1 SNHLY, CDR2 FYNNEI. CDR3 size: 14 residues. Trimming removed 6 bases from V and 2 bases from J; junction bases left unmatched: 3. The CDR3 loop is CASRAGVNTGELFF. CDR3 bases: TGTGCCAGCAGGGCGGGGGTTAACACCGGGGAGCTGTTTTTT.

J is TRBJ2-2 and V is TRBV30, with D possibly being TRBD1 (6 bases). The V gene's germline CDR1 is GTSNPN and CDR2 SVGIG (reference sequence). V lost 4 bases and J lost 5, with 17 bases in between. The CDR3 is 15 amino acids. CDR3 loop: CAWILGRGTTGELFF. The CDR3 nucleotides read TGTGCCTGGATCCTCGGCAGGGGTACAACCGGGGAGCTGTTTTTT.

This clone has just a few counts. This sequence joins TRBV4-2 and TRBJ1-4; D is undetermined. Trimming took off 4 bases at V and 0 bases at J, with 9 bases between the two ends. CDR1 is LGHNA, CDR2 YNFKEQ, per germline. The CDR3 has 15 amino acids. CDR3 nucleotide sequence: TGTGCCAGCAGCCCCTATCGGGCAACTAATGAAAAACTGTTTTTT. Amino acid sequence: CASSPYRATNEKLFF.

This clone occurred once. J is TRBJ2-1 and V is TRBV18; 8 bases match TRBD2. CDR1 and CDR2 from the germline V gene are KGHSH and LQKENI. Trimming removed 4 bases from V and 7 bases from J; junction bases left unmatched: 12. The CDR3 length is 16 residues. The CDR3 here is CASSQESAGEGNEQFF. The CDR3 bases are TGTGCCAGCTCACAGGAGTCAGCGGGAGAAGGGAATGAGCAGTTCTTC. The whole variable domain, remainder taken from reference TRBV18 and TRBJ2-1, is NAGVMQNPRHLVRRRGQEARLRCSPMKGHSHVYWYRQLPEEGLKFMVYLQKENIIDESGMPKERFSAEFPKEGPSILRIQQVVRGDSAAYFCASSQESAGEGNEQFFGPGTRLTVL.

The chain employs TRBV6-6 and TRBJ1-1, with TRBD1 matching 9 bases. The CDR3 spans 13 residues. Trimming at V came to 10 bases and at J to 7 bases, leaving 10 bases not matched to a gene. The germline CDR1 and CDR2 sequences are MNHNY and SVGAGI (reference sequence). CDR3 in amino acids: CATATGGGFEAFF. In nucleotides, the CDR3 is TGTGCCACTGCGACAGGGGGAGGTTTTGAAGCTTTCTTT.

This clone has just one count. V gene TRBV19 combines with J gene TRBJ2-7; D possibly corresponds to TRBD1 (6 bases). The CDR3 covers 13 residues. Germline values: CDR1 LNHDA, CDR2 SQIVND (reference sequence). V lost 3 bases and J 2 bases, leaving 8 bases between the germline ends. CDR3 loop: CASSIRDTYEQYF. The CDR3 DNA reads TGTGCCAGTAGTATTCGGGACACCTACGAGCAGTACTTC.

V usage is TRBV6-5 and J usage is TRBJ1-5; D might be TRBD1 (5 bases). The germline CDR1 and CDR2 sequences are MNHEY and SVGAGI. The CDR3 has 13 amino acids. V gave up 7 bases and J gave up 6 bases, with 13 bases separating them. CDR3 residues: CASKIREAQPQHF. CDR3 DNA: TGTGCCAGCAAGATCAGGGAGGCTCAGCCCCAGCATTTT.

The V and J genes are TRBV11-2 and TRBJ2-7; a possible D gene is TRBD2 (5 bases). Germline assignment: CDR1 SGHAT and CDR2 FQNNGV. The V and J ends lost 6 bases and 6 bases respectively, with 24 bases between them. This CDR3 region has 16 residues. The CDR3 protein is CASRKARGSRVGEQYF. The CDR3 DNA reads TGTGCCAGCAGAAAAGCTCGGGGTTCGCGCGTCGGCGAGCAGTACTTC.

The V and J genes are TRBV19 and TRBJ1-4; 7 bases line up with TRBD1. The CDR3 is 14 amino acids. Germline CDR1 and CDR2: LNHDA and SQIVND (reference sequence). Trimming at V came to 8 bases and at J to 5 bases, leaving 8 bases not matched to a gene. The CDR3 loop is CASSETGSNEKLFF. The CDR3, as DNA: TGTGCCAGTTCCGAGACAGGGTCAAATGAAAAACTGTTTTTT. Filled out from reference TRBV19 and TRBJ1-4, the complete variable domain reads DGGITQSPKYLFRKEGQNVTLSCEQNLNHDAMYWYRQDPGQGLRLIYYSQIVNDFQKGDIAEGYSVSREKKESFPLTVTSAQKNPTAFYLCASSETGSNEKLFFGSGTQLSVL.

DNA for the CDR3: TGTGCCAGTCGACAAGGCCGAGGGCCGGGATACACCGGGGAGCTGTTTTTT. It encodes CASRQGRGPGYTGELFF. V usage is TRBV19 and J usage is TRBJ2-2; TRBD2 is a possible D gene (5 bases). V gave up 8 bases and J gave up 3 bases, with 22 bases separating them. Germline CDR1 and CDR2: LNHDA and SQIVND (reference sequence). CDR3 length: 17 amino acids.

The count of this clone is one. The chain couples TRBV6-5 to TRBJ2-3; a weak D match, TRBD1 (5 bases). The CDR3 sequence is 14 residues long. With 5 bases removed from V and 1 base from J, the gap between germline ends came to 10 bases. CDR1 and CDR2 (germline): MNHEY, SVGAGI. The CDR3 loop reads CASSLIQGTDTQYF. Written as DNA, the CDR3 is TGTGCCAGCAGTCTAATACAGGGCACAGATACGCAGTATTTT.

The sample holds one count of this clone. The chain uses TRBV3-1 (or the pseudogene TRBV3-2) and TRBJ1-3; D remains unclear. The germline V gene encodes CDR1 LGHDT and CDR2 YNNKEL (reference sequence). V was cut by 6 bases and J by 8 bases, with 17 bases left in between. The CDR3 loop spans 14 amino acids. CDR3 residues: CASSETGSWDTIYF. CDR3 nucleotides: TGTGCCAGCAGTGAAACCGGGTCTTGGGACACCATATATTTT.

This chain links TRBV18 with TRBJ2-7; possibly TRBD2 for D (5 bases). Trimming took off 3 bases at V and 0 bases at J, with 12 bases between the two ends. This CDR3 has 15 residues. Germline V gene sequence: CDR1 KGHSH, CDR2 LQKENI. The CDR3 DNA sequence: TGTGCCAGCTCACCTCTAGAGGGTAGCTCCTACGAGCAGTACTTC. This gives the protein CASSPLEGSSYEQYF.

The V call is TRBV19, the J call TRBJ2-5; 7 nucleotides line up with TRBD2. This CDR3 has 13 amino acids. Germline lookup yields CDR1 LNHDA and CDR2 SQIVND (reference sequence). The V and J ends lost 5 bases and 2 bases, in that order; junction bases with no gene match: 2. The CDR3 nucleotides are TGTGCCAGTAGTCGGGAGGAACAAGAGACCCAGTACTTC. The encoded protein is CASSREEQETQYF.

The chain carries TRBV5-1 and TRBJ2-5, with D unresolved. This CDR3 spans 14 amino acids. Germline CDR1 is SGHRS and CDR2 is YFSETQ. V dropped 4 bases and J dropped 4 bases, with 14 bases sitting between them. This CDR3 reads CASSIMSSRETQYF. CDR3 sequence (DNA): TGCGCCAGCAGCATTATGTCTTCCCGAGAGACCCAGTACTTC.

V gene TRBV5-1 combines with J gene TRBJ2-5; the D is unclear. The germline V gene has CDR1 SGHRS and CDR2 YFSETQ. V was clipped by 4 bases and J by 3 bases, with 10 bases between them. The CDR3 covers 13 residues. The CDR3 here is CASSPLVEETQYF. DNA of the CDR3: TGCGCCAGCAGCCCGCTAGTGGAAGAGACCCAGTACTTC.